This note documents a single T cell receptor (beta chain) sequence. Its antigen remains unidentified. At one boundary the junction diverges from the germline segment, which might be a read error. This specimen belongs to a study of tumor-infiltrating lymphocytes in primary liver carcinoma. Study findings and constraints: Found in all five tumor regions were only about 7-24% of top clones.

The input was around 0.5 ug total RNA; TCR beta cDNA was made from it with a constant-region primer. A slightly modified ARM-PCR protocol with three nested multiplex PCR rounds produced these TCR beta libraries. Each CDR3 protein is one row after TCRdb ran MiXCR on the multiplex PCR reads. This table has tens of thousands of distinct CDR3 sequences, roughly 70% appearing once. Total RNA and DNA came together from about 19-30 mg of bulk tissue without cell sorting. With chronic HBV infection, the patients were also treatment-naive. This TCR came from a man aged 35-49 years with primary liver carcinoma and hepatitis B virus infection. The sequenced sample consisted of liver tumor tissue from sampling region 1. Subset here: tumor region T1, superior pole.

CDR3 loop: CASNLLRTDTQYF. CDR3 nucleotides: TGTGCCAGCAACCTCCTAAGAACCGATACGCAGTATTTT. The V and J genes are TRBV5-1 and TRBJ2-3; D not certain. The CDR3 totals 13 residues. Germline V gene data show CDR1 as SGHRS and CDR2 as YFSETQ.